Each of the 3 T cell receptor beta chains below was sequenced from the same sample in a study of blood T cell repertoires in COVID-19. Profiled with immunoSEQ multiplex PCR; TCRdb holds only in-frame clones, not every one. The table has 150,000 to 200,000 clones, 70% to 85% seen once; the top ten hold about 5%. The sample taken for sequencing was PBMCs or T cells enriched from blood (not recorded which). The receptors here all came from a woman aged 55 to 70 with acute COVID-19.

This clone was picked up a small number of times. This sequence joins TRBV18 and TRBJ2-5, with a possible D match to TRBD1 (5 bases). With 3 bases removed from V and 5 bases from J, the gap between germline ends came to 16 bases. The CDR3 contains 15 residues. Germline V gene lookup returns CDR1 KGHSH and CDR2 LQKENI. The CDR3 nucleotides read TGTGCCAGCTCACCGATCACAGTCAAGGGGGAGACCCAGTACTTC. Its protein is CASSPITVKGETQYF. Using reference TRBV18 and TRBJ2-5 for the parts outside the CDR3, the full variable domain is NAGVMQNPRHLVRRRGQEARLRCSPMKGHSHVYWYRQLPEEGLKFMVYLQKENIIDESGMPKERFSAEFPKEGPSILRIQQVVRGDSAAYFCASSPITVKGETQYFGPGTRLLVL.

This clone was recorded once. The chain uses TRBV18 and TRBJ2-5, with D uncertain. Germline CDR1 is KGHSH and CDR2 is LQKENI. CDR3 size: 12 residues. Trimming cost V 4 bases and J 2 bases, with 5 bases left between them. The CDR3, as DNA: TGTGCCAGCTCACTGTCGCAAGAGACCCAGTACTTC. It specifies CASSLSQETQYF. The full variable domain, rest sourced from reference TRBV18 and TRBJ2-5, is NAGVMQNPRHLVRRRGQEARLRCSPMKGHSHVYWYRQLPEEGLKFMVYLQKENIIDESGMPKERFSAEFPKEGPSILRIQQVVRGDSAAYFCASSLSQETQYFGPGTRLLVL.

The genes are TRBV27 and TRBJ2-2; D is unresolved. V was trimmed by 4 bases and J by 2 bases, leaving 5 bases between them. The CDR3 is 13 amino acids. The germline gives CDR1 MNHEY, CDR2 SMNVEV (reference sequence). Written as DNA, the CDR3 is TGTGCCAGCAGTTCCCAAAACACCGGGGAGCTGTTTTTT. Amino acids: CASSSQNTGELFF.